The 20 T cell receptor beta chains below all came from one sample that was sequenced in a study of CXCR3-negative and CXCR3-positive naive CD8 T cells. Notes on the study in general: Naive cells positive for CXCR3 carried more hydrophobic TRB CDR3s than CXCR3-negative ones.

No cognate antigen is known for these TCRs. The TRB libraries of cDNA were built by UMI-labeled 5' RACE. No DNA is given; TCRdb re-called the 5' RACE reads and lists each CDR3 protein once. This sample lists about 94,000 distinct CDR3 sequences; its ten largest clones have around 0.58%. Sequenced: naive CXCR3+ CD8+ T cells from blood. Noted subset: CD45RO-CCR7+CD27+CD95- naive CD8+ T cells expressing CXCR3 (TNR3+). Receptors originate from a human donor in good health. Some clones in this sample may be carry-over from other donors' samples.

The gene calls are TRBV27 and TRBJ2-1. CDR3 size: 13 residues. In germline, CDR1 is MNHEY, CDR2 SMNVEV (reference sequence). The chain's CDR3 is CASSWAVNNEQFF.

The chain's CDR3 is CASSFDLTNEQSF. The chain recombines TRBV12-3 or TRBV12-4 with TRBJ2-1. CDR3 length: 13 amino acids.

The chain couples TRBV28 to TRBJ2-7; absent DNA, TCRdb's TRBD1 call cannot be checked. Germline V gene data show CDR1 as MDHEN and CDR2 as SYDVKM. This CDR3 is built from 16 residues. The CDR3 loop reads CASSQHSGTGMYEQYF.

The rearrangement joins TRBV7-9 to TRBJ1-5; no DNA is available, so the TRBD1 call from TCRdb remains unchecked. The CDR3 loop spans 17 amino acids. Germline loops: CDR1 SEHNR, CDR2 FQNEAQ (reference sequence). CDR3: CASSLEGAGGSNKPQHF.

The V gene is TRBV3-1, the J gene TRBJ2-7; TCRdb names TRBD1, which stays unverified in the absence of DNA. Per the germline V gene, CDR1 is LGHDT and CDR2 is YNNKEL (reference sequence). The CDR3 sequence is 13 residues long. The CDR3 spells CASSPGQPRGQYF.

The CDR3 protein is CASSNLSSGMSYNEQFF. The J gene is TRBJ2-1, the V gene TRBV21-1; TCRdb names TRBD2, which stays unverified in the absence of DNA. TRBV21-1 is given as a pseudogene. The CDR3 contains 17 residues.

The gene calls are TRBV6-2 or TRBV6-3 and TRBJ2-7; the D call of TRBD1 rests on TCRdb alone, since no DNA is present to check it. Germline-derived CDR1 and CDR2 are MNHEY and SVGEGT. The CDR3 totals 13 residues. The CDR3 spells CASSPGTVYEQYF.

This chain links TRBV3-1 with TRBJ2-7; TCRdb picks TRBD1, but there is no DNA to check that call. The CDR3 length is 13 residues. CDR1 is LGHDT and CDR2 is YNNKEL in the germline V gene (reference sequence). CDR3 region: CASSQPGVYEQYF.

The chain uses TRBV4-3 and TRBJ1-1. Germline V gene sequence: CDR1 LGHNA, CDR2 YSLEER. The CDR3 is 16 residues long. The CDR3 spells CASSQDQGEAGDEAFF.

This chain joins TRBV28 and TRBJ2-2; TCRdb indicates TRBD1, and absent DNA this call remains unverified. The CDR3 sequence is 16 residues long. Germline V gene data show CDR1 as MDHEN and CDR2 as SYDVKM. The CDR3 reads CTSSLWAGGGAGELFF.

V gene TRBV19 combines with J gene TRBJ2-2; TCRdb outputs TRBD1, but without DNA this stays unchecked. CDR1 is LNHDA and CDR2 is SQIVND in the germline V gene (reference sequence). There are 17 residues in the CDR3. CDR3 sequence reads: CASSIDPWGLSTGELFF.

The chain has TRBV14 and TRBJ2-7. Germline V CDR1 and CDR2: SGHDN, FVKESK. The CDR3 extends over 14 amino acids. CDR3 sequence: CASSLGSTFYEQYF.

V usage is TRBV29-1 and J usage is TRBJ2-7; TCRdb's D gene call, TRBD2, goes unchecked for lack of DNA. The CDR3 extends over 12 amino acids. Germline V lookup: CDR1 SQVTM, CDR2 ANQGSEA. The CDR3 is CSVRSLGYEQYF.

The chain links TRBV10-3 to TRBJ2-2. This CDR3 comprises 14 residues. Germline V CDR1 and CDR2: ENHRY, SYGVKD. CDR3 protein: CAIMRSIEPGELFF.

J is TRBJ1-1 and V is TRBV19; the D call from TCRdb, TRBD1, cannot be confirmed without DNA. There are 17 residues in the CDR3. Looked up from germline, CDR1 is LNHDA and CDR2 is SQIVND (reference sequence). This chain's CDR3 is CASTLTGGAFLNTEAFF.

V gene TRBV11-2 combines with J gene TRBJ2-5; there is no DNA to check the TCRdb D call of TRBD1. The CDR3 contains 14 residues. Germline CDR1 and CDR2: SGHAT and FQNNGV. CDR3 protein: CASTSGQGEETQYF.

The chain couples TRBV7-2 to TRBJ2-3; the D gene TCRdb calls, TRBD2, cannot be checked with no DNA. The CDR3 contains 14 residues. Germline assignment: CDR1 SGHTA and CDR2 FQGNSA. The CDR3 loop reads CASSFGGVEDTQYF.

This rearrangement joins TRBV7-3 to TRBJ1-5. Germline V gene lookup returns CDR1 SGHTA and CDR2 FQGTGA. The CDR3 contains 13 residues. The CDR3 spells CASSVAHGEPQHF.

The V call is TRBV24-1, the J call TRBJ2-1; lacking DNA, the TRBD1 call made by TCRdb goes unchecked. The CDR3 is 17 residues long. Germline V gene lookup returns CDR1 KGHDR and CDR2 SFDVKD. The CDR3: CATSDWQGANSGNEQFF.

This rearrangement joins TRBV10-3 to TRBJ2-7. The CDR3 is 11 amino acids. CDR1 ENHRY and CDR2 SYGVKD come from the germline V gene. CDR3 residues: CAIEKDYEQYF.